This is a list of T cell receptor beta chains from one sample in a study of cytomegalovirus exposure and HLA in healthy donors. Sequenced by immunoSEQ multiplex PCR; TCRdb stores in-frame clones only, minus some. This table has roughly 130,000 clones, roughly 68% appearing once. Material for sequencing was PBMCs. The receptors stem from a woman in her 50s in good health and CMV-seropositive. The CDR3 runs from the conserved cysteine through the conserved F or W. D genes are given only for firm matches. A clone size is listed for some rows: how often the clone was seen (once, few, many), or a class if it is expanded.

v_call,clone_size,j_call,d_call,cdr3_aa,cdr3_nt
TRBV19,-,TRBJ1-1,-,CASSIPPRASRNTEAFF,TGTGCCAGTAGTATTCCCCCCCGCGCCTCGAGGAACACTGAAGCTTTCTTT
TRBV21-1,-,TRBJ2-7,-,CASSIGGYEQYF,TGTGCCAGCAGCATCGGGGGGTACGAGCAGTACTTC
TRBV6-1,-,TRBJ2-1,-,CASSEMAGSYNEQFF,TGTGCCAGCAGTGAAATGGCGGGGAGCTACAATGAGCAGTTCTTC
TRBV4-3,few,TRBJ1-1,-,CASSQRGMNTEAFF,TGCGCCAGCAGCCAGAGAGGGATGAACACTGAAGCTTTCTTT
TRBV5-4,-,TRBJ2-5,TRBD1,CASSGEKGRGQETQYF,TGTGCCAGCAGCGGGGAAAAAGGCAGGGGGCAGGAGACCCAGTACTTC
TRBV11-3,-,TRBJ1-6,TRBD1,CASSKMGQANSPLHF,TGTGCCAGCAGCAAGATGGGACAGGCGAATTCACCCCTCCACTTT
TRBV5-1,-,TRBJ2-2,TRBD1,CASSWVGQDNGELFF,TGCGCCAGCAGCTGGGTTGGACAGGACAACGGGGAGCTGTTTTTT
TRBV5-1,few,TRBJ1-2,-,CASSPTTEGYTF,TGCGCCAGCAGCCCTACAACGGAGGGCTACACCTTC
TRBV5-5,once,TRBJ1-2,-,CASSFRDQDYGYTF,TGTGCCAGCAGCTTCAGAGACCAGGACTATGGCTACACCTTC
TRBV2,-,TRBJ2-1,-,CASSDGEFNEQFF,TGTGCCAGCAGTGATGGAGAGTTCAATGAGCAGTTCTTC
TRBV5-1,-,TRBJ2-6,-,CASSLESLGAGANVLTF,TGCGCCAGCAGCTTGGAATCTCTCGGGGCTGGGGCCAACGTCCTGACTTTC
TRBV13,-,TRBJ1-1,TRBD1,CASSSQGFTEAFF,TGTGCCAGCAGCTCACAGGGGTTCACTGAAGCTTTCTTT
TRBV7-6,once,TRBJ1-1,-,CASSLAHSLDKNTEAFF,TGTGCCAGCAGCTTAGCCCACTCGCTGGACAAGAACACTGAAGCTTTCTTT
TRBV5-6,-,TRBJ2-5,-,CASSYPGQRETQYF,TGTGCCAGCAGCTACCCGGGACAAAGAGAGACCCAGTACTTC
TRBV13,-,TRBJ2-5,-,CASSQRLRGPQETQYF,TGTGCCAGCAGCCAGAGGTTGCGGGGGCCACAAGAGACCCAGTACTTC
TRBV6-6,-,TRBJ1-2,TRBD1,CASRNTGAGYTF,TGTGCCAGCAGAAATACAGGGGCCGGCTACACCTTC
TRBV13,-,TRBJ2-1,-,CASSAGNGQFF,TGTGCCAGCAGCGCCGGGAACGGCCAGTTCTTC
TRBV4-2,-,TRBJ2-1,TRBD2,CASSQEPLAGGHNEQFF,TGTGCCAGCAGCCAAGAACCACTAGCGGGGGGCCATAATGAGCAGTTCTTC
TRBV13,-,TRBJ2-1,TRBD2,CASSRYIAGGNNEQFF,TGTGCCAGCAGCAGATACATAGCGGGGGGCAACAATGAGCAGTTCTTC
TRBV15,-,TRBJ1-4,-,CATSRDGGMKLFF,TGTGCCACCAGCAGAGATGGGGGGATGAAACTGTTTTTT
TRBV10-3,once,TRBJ1-2,TRBD1,CAITGTENYGYTF,TGTGCCATCACCGGGACAGAGAACTATGGCTACACCTTC
TRBV5-1,-,TRBJ2-2,-,CASSQQEHRDGLFF,TGCGCCAGCAGCCAGCAGGAACACCGGGATGGGCTGTTTTTT
TRBV14,-,TRBJ2-5,-,CASSTGETQYF,TGTGCCAGCAGTACAGGGGAGACCCAGTACTTC
TRBV5-1,-,TRBJ2-1,TRBD1,CASSLGEGRGNEQFF,TGCGCCAGCAGCTTGGGGGAAGGCAGGGGGAATGAGCAGTTCTTC
TRBV11-2,-,TRBJ1-1,-,CASSLEDMGTEAFF,TGTGCCAGCAGCTTAGAGGACATGGGCACTGAAGCTTTCTTT
TRBV15,-,TRBJ2-5,-,CATSRGDGETQYF,TGTGCCACCAGCAGGGGAGACGGGGAGACCCAGTACTTC
TRBV7-2,-,TRBJ1-1,-,CASSSSGSEAFF,TGTGCCAGCAGCTCGTCAGGGTCTGAAGCTTTCTTT
TRBV19,few,TRBJ1-6,TRBD1,CASSIVGTGPNSPLHF,TGTGCCAGTAGTATCGTGGGGACAGGGCCCAATTCACCCCTCCACTTT
TRBV7-8,-,TRBJ1-6,TRBD1,CASSLRGQESYNSPLHF,TGTGCCAGCAGCCTCCGGGGACAGGAATCCTATAATTCACCCCTCCACTTT
TRBV7-9,-,TRBJ2-7,-,CASSLVWSYEQYF,TGTGCCAGCAGCTTAGTTTGGAGCTACGAGCAGTACTTC
TRBV27,-,TRBJ2-3,TRBD2,CASSSRGPGAGGPDTQYF,TGTGCCAGCAGTAGTAGGGGGCCTGGGGCGGGGGGGCCTGATACGCAGTATTTT
TRBV10-1,once,TRBJ2-7,TRBD2,CARRPRLAGLSYEQYF,TGCGCCCGCAGACCCCGACTAGCGGGCCTTTCCTACGAGCAGTACTTC
TRBV7-7,-,TRBJ2-1,-,CASSLAWTATNEQFF,TGTGCTAGCAGCTTAGCGTGGACAGCAACTAATGAGCAGTTCTTC
TRBV7-8,-,TRBJ1-2,-,CASSAIGGYYGYTF,TGTGCCAGCAGCGCGATTGGGGGGTACTATGGCTACACCTTC
TRBV27,-,TRBJ1-4,TRBD1,CASSLNPGGAHPNEKLFF,TGTGCCAGCAGTTTAAACCCAGGGGGCGCGCACCCTAATGAAAAACTGTTTTTT
TRBV6-6,-,TRBJ1-1,TRBD1,CASSRTGGLTEAFF,TGTGCCAGCAGTCGAACAGGGGGACTCACTGAAGCTTTCTTT